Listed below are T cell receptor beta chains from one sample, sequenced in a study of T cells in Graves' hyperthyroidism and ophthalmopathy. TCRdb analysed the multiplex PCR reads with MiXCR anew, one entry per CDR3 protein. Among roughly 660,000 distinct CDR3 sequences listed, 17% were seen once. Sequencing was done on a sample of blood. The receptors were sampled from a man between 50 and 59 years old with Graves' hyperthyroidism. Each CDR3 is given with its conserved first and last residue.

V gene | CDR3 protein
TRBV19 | CASSGQFHSNQPQHF
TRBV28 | CASSLSSLNYNSPLHF
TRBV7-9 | CASSYGLAGGMTEEQYF
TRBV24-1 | CATSDLGSAGQETQYF
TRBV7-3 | CASSFGTSGGNEQFF
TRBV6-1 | CASSEGAVLSSYEQYF
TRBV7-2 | CASSSTRQSNQPQHF
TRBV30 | CAWGGDGRHEKLFF
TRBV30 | CAWSVQGGSNQPQHF
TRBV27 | CASTPFNGGTEAFF
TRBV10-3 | CAIKEREGGETQYF
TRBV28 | CASSLGSFRGGYTF
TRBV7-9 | CASSSFPKGRGSYEQYF
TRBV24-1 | CATSTGGQETQYF
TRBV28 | CASYRGQGGQPQHF
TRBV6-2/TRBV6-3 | CASSTGFSNQPQHF
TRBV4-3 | CASSQDPAGGPDTQYF
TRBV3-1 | CASSLWTSGMSSSYNEQFF
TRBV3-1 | CASSQALPQTVDGYTF
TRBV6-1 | CASRGEAGTEAFF
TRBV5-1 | CASSPLDSDSYGYTF
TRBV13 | CASRRGNSPLHF
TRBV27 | CASSTLTGSNSPLHF
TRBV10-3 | CAISLQGSRSPLHF
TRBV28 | CASSLNPGQENTEAFF
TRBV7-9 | CASSSGTGRAEQYF
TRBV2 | CASSEAGQGLTGELFF
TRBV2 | CASTALTPYEQYF
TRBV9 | CASSVPYRDHTDTQYF
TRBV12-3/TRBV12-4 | CASRVGYRETQYF
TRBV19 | CASSSTYSTSGRPDTGELFF
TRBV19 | CASSLGGRLYNEQFF